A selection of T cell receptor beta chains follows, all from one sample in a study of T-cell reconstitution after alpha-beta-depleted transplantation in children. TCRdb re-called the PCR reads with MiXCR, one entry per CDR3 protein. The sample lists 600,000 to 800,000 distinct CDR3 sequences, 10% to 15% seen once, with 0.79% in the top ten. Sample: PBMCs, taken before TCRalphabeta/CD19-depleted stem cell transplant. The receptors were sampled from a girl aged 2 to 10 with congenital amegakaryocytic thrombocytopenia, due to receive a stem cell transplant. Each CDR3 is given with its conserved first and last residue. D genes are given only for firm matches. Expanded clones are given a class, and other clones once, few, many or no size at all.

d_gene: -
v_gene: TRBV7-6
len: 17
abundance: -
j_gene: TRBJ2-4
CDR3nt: TGTGCCAACAGCTTAGCCTACCCAGGAAAGGGCAAAAACATTCAGTACTTC
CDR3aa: CANSLAYPGKGKNIQYF

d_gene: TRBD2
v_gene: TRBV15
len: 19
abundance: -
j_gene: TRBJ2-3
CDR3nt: TGTGCCACCAGCAATTCCCGACTAGCGGGAGGTAGGGGCACAGATACGCAGTATTTT
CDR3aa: CATSNSRLAGGRGTDTQYF

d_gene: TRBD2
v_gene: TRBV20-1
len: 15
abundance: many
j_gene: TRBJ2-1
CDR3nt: TGCAGTGGGCGGGAACTAGCGGGTCTCTACAATGAGCAGTTCTTC
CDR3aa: CSGRELAGLYNEQFF

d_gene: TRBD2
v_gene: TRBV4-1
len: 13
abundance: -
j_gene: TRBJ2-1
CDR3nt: TGCGCCAGCATTCAAGCGGGGATCAATGAGCAGTTCTTC
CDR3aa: CASIQAGINEQFF

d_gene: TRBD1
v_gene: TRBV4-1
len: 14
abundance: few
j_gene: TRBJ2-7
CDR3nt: TGCGCCAGCAGCCACGGGACAGGGTTTTCCGAGCAGTACTTC
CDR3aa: CASSHGTGFSEQYF

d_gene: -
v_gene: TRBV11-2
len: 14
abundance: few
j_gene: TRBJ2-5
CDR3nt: TGTGCCAGCAGCGACCTCGGGACAAGGGAGACCCAGTACTTC
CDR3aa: CASSDLGTRETQYF

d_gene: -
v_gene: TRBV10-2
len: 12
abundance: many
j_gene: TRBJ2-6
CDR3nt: TGCGCCAGCAGTGCTGGGGCCAACGTCCTGACTTTC
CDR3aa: CASSAGANVLTF

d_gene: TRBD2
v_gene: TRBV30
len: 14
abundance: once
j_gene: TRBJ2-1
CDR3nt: TGTGCCTGGAGTGTATACGGGACTAGCGGGAGACAGTTCTTC
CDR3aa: CAWSVYGTSGRQFF

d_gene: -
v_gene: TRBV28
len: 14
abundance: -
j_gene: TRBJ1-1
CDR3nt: TGTGCCAGCAGTGCGAGGGTCTTCTTCACTGAAGCTTTCTTT
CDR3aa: CASSARVFFTEAFF

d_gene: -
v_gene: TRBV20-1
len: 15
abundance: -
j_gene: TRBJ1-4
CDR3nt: TGCAGTGCTAACAGCAGGGGACTAGCTAATGAAAAACTGTTTTTT
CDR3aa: CSANSRGLANEKLFF

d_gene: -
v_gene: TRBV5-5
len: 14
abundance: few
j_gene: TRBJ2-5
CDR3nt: TGTGCCAGCAGCTTGGAAAACGACCAAGAGACCCAGTACTTC
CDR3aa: CASSLENDQETQYF

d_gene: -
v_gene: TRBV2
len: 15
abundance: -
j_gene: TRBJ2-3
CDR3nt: TGTGCCAGCAGTGAAGGGACGGGAGTGACAGATACGCAGTATTTT
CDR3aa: CASSEGTGVTDTQYF

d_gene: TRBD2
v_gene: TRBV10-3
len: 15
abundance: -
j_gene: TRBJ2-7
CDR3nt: TGTGCCATCAGTGAATCCGGGACTAGAAGCGACGAGCAGTACTTC
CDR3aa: CAISESGTRSDEQYF

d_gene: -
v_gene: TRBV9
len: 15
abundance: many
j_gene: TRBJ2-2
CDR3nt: TGTGCCAGCAGCGTCGGGCAGACAAGCACCGGGGAGCTGTTTTTT
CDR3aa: CASSVGQTSTGELFF

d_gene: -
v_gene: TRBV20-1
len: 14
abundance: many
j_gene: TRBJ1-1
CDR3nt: TGCAGTGCTAGTCCTGGGGGGGGAGGTACTGAAGCTTTCTTT
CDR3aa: CSASPGGGGTEAFF

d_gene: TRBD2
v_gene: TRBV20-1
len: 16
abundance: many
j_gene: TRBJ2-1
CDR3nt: TGCAGTGCTAGAGATAGTACGGCTAGCGGGAGAAGTGAGCAGTTCTTC
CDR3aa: CSARDSTASGRSEQFF

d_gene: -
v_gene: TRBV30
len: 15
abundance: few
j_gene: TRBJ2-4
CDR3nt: TGTGCCTGGAGTCGAGGGGGTCAAGAAGTTGACATTCAGTACTTC
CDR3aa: CAWSRGGQEVDIQYF

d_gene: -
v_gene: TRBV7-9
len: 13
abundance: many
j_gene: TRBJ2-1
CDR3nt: TGTGCCAGCAGCTTAACACTTACCAATGAGCAGTTCTTC
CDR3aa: CASSLTLTNEQFF

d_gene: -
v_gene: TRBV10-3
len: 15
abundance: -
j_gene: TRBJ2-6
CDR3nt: TGTGCCATCAGTGATGCCGGTTCTGGGGCCAACGTCCTGACTTTC
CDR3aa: CAISDAGSGANVLTF

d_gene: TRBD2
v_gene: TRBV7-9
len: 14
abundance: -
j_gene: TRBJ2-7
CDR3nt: TGTGCCAGCAGCCCGTTTATGGGAGGGGACGAGCAGTACTTC
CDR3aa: CASSPFMGGDEQYF

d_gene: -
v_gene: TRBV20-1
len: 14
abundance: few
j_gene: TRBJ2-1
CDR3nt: TGCAGTGCTAGAGTCCCAGGGTACTACAATGAGCAGTTCTTC
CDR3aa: CSARVPGYYNEQFF

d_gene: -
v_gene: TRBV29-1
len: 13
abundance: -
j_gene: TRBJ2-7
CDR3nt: TGCAGCGTGACCACGGGGTCTCTCTACGAGCAGTACTTC
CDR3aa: CSVTTGSLYEQYF

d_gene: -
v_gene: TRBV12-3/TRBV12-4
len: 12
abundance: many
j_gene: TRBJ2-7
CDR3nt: TGTGCCAGCAGTTTGGGTCCCCACGAGCAGTACTTC
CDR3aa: CASSLGPHEQYF

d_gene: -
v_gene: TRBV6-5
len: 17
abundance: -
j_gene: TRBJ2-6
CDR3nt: TGTGCCAGCAGTTACGGGGCACTCCGCTCTGGGGCCAACGTCCTGACTTTC
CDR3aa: CASSYGALRSGANVLTF

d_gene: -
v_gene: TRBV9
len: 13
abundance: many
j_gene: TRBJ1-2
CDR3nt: TGTGCCAGCACCCGGGGGGAAAACTATGGCTACACCTTC
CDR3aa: CASTRGENYGYTF

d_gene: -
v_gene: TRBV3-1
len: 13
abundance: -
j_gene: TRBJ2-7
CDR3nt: TGTGCCAGCAGCCTCCGACCAATGGGCGAGCAGTACTTC
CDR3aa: CASSLRPMGEQYF